What follows describes a single T cell receptor (beta chain). The antigen remains undetermined. The read comes to an end 3 residues before the CDR3 does, leaving the germline J gene to fill in the end. Libraries were prepared by immunoSEQ multiplex PCR; TCRdb keeps only in-frame clonotypes and omits some of them. The clone table shows around 21,000 clones, with the ten largest holding approximately 6%. These data originate in a study of T cells in women clearing cervical HPV infection. Study-level results: CIN3+ cases had significantly higher TCR repertoire richness than controls, but evenness did not differ. Cases and controls were distinguished at AUC about 0.86 by richness and V genes.

Dot-blot hybridization genotyped cervical HPV amplified with MY09/MY11 PCR. CDR3 length: 13 amino acids. Trimming left V 5 bases short and J 9 bases short, with 11 bases between. In germline, CDR1 is SEHNR, CDR2 FQNEAQ (reference sequence). The clonotype originates from a woman aged 18 to 75 with a cervical HPV16 infection that either progressed to CIN3+ or cleared (not recorded which). Sequenced: blood buffy coat. The rearrangement joins TRBV7-9 to TRBJ1-6, with D possibly matching TRBD1 (5 bases). The CDR3 region is CASSGQGFSPLHF. The CDR3 DNA, read in part, is TGTGCCAGCAGCGGGCAGGGATTTTCACCC.